The rows below give T cell receptor beta chains drawn from one sample of a study of breast tumors, draining lymph nodes, adjacent tissues. Via MiXCR, TCRdb re-called the multiplex PCR reads, giving one row per CDR3 protein. The sample consists of tens of thousands of distinct CDR3 sequences, under 30% of them appearing once. The specimen was breast tumor tissue. Receptors originate from a female donor with breast cancer. Some clones in this sample may be carry-over from other donors' samples. CDR3s include the opening cysteine and the closing phenylalanine or tryptophan. Each record gives: V gene, J gene, CDR3 length, D gene, clone size, CDR3 DNA, CDR3 protein. The D gene is left open where the match is weak. Where a row states a size, it is once, few, many or the class of an expanded clone; other rows omit it.

TRBV7-3,TRBJ2-1,14,TRBD2,many,TGTGCCAGCAGCCGGGACTATTCCTACAATGAGCAGTTCTTC,CASSRDYSYNEQFF
TRBV9,TRBJ2-2,13,TRBD2,many,TGTGCCAGCAGCGCCTCTAGCGGCGGGGAGCTGTTTTTT,CASSASSGGELFF
TRBV28,TRBJ2-5,13,-,few,TGTGCCAGCAGTTTAACAGATAGGGAGACCCAGTACTTC,CASSLTDRETQYF
TRBV20-1,TRBJ1-2,10,-,many,TGCAGTGTGAACAGCTATGGCTACACCTTC,CSVNSYGYTF
TRBV5-6,TRBJ2-7,13,TRBD1,many,TGTGCCAGCAGCTTTAGGGACAGCTACGAGCAGTACTTC,CASSFRDSYEQYF
TRBV5-1,TRBJ2-7,15,TRBD2,many,TGCGCCAGCAGCTTGGGGGCGCGGGGGTCCTACGAGCAGTACTTC,CASSLGARGSYEQYF
TRBV6-4,TRBJ2-3,15,TRBD2,-,TGTGCCAGCAGTGACTCTGCGGGAGCGGTAGATACGCAGTATTTT,CASSDSAGAVDTQYF
TRBV6-2/TRBV6-3,TRBJ1-2,13,TRBD1,many,TGTGCCAGCAGAACCGACAGGGACTATGGCTACACCTTC,CASRTDRDYGYTF
TRBV7-9,TRBJ1-2,17,TRBD1,many,TGTGCCAGCAGCTTACGACAGGGGGTAGTTTCTCCCTATGGCTACACCTTC,CASSLRQGVVSPYGYTF
TRBV19,TRBJ1-1,14,-,once,TGTGCCAGTAGTAAAGGAGGAGGGGTGGCTGAAGCTTTCTTT,CASSKGGGVAEAFF
TRBV12-3/TRBV12-4,TRBJ1-6,16,-,many,TGTGCCAGCAGTTCAGGCATGGACTGGGGGAATTCACCCCTCCACTTT,CASSSGMDWGNSPLHF
TRBV20-1,TRBJ2-3,13,-,many,TGCAGTGCTATGTGGGGGGTCACAGATACGCAGTATTTT,CSAMWGVTDTQYF
TRBV7-2,TRBJ1-4,13,-,few,TGTGCCAGCAGCTTAGGAAGTAGTGAAAAACTGTTTTTT,CASSLGSSEKLFF
TRBV12-3/TRBV12-4,TRBJ1-2,14,TRBD1,many,TGTGCCAGCAGTCCGACAGGGGGCACGTATGGCTACACCTTC,CASSPTGGTYGYTF
TRBV11-2,TRBJ2-7,15,-,many,TGTGCCAGCAGCTTAGAGGGGACTGGCACCTACGAGCAGTACTTC,CASSLEGTGTYEQYF
TRBV2,TRBJ2-5,11,-,many,TGTGCCAGCGAGACCTGGGAGACCCAGTACTTC,CASETWETQYF
TRBV3-1,TRBJ2-5,13,-,-,TGTGCCAGCAGCCGGGGATCCCCAGAGACCCAGTACTTC,CASSRGSPETQYF
TRBV5-4,TRBJ1-4,15,-,-,TGTGCCAGCAGCTTGGCTTTGGGGGCTAATGAAAAACTGTTTTTT,CASSLALGANEKLFF
TRBV7-3,TRBJ2-3,16,TRBD2,many,TGTGCCAGCAGCCCGGGAGCGGGGGGGAGCACAGATACGCAGTATTTT,CASSPGAGGSTDTQYF
TRBV2,TRBJ1-2,14,-,many,TGTGCCAGCATTCTTGATGACAGATTCTATGGCTACACCTTC,CASILDDRFYGYTF
TRBV10-1,TRBJ2-3,13,-,-,TGCGCCAGCAGTGCTAGAGGGGCAGATACGCAGTATTTT,CASSARGADTQYF
TRBV10-3,TRBJ2-7,15,TRBD2,once,TGTGCCATCAGTGAGTCGTACAGCGGGGATTACGAGCAGTACTTC,CAISESYSGDYEQYF
TRBV5-5,TRBJ2-3,13,-,many,TGTGCCAGCGGGGGTGGGGGCACAGATACGCAGTATTTT,CASGGGGTDTQYF
TRBV6-4,TRBJ2-1,18,-,many,TGTGCCAGCAGGGAGGGCAAGCTAAACCCGGACCACTACAATGAGCAGTTCTTC,CASREGKLNPDHYNEQFF
TRBV9,TRBJ2-7,15,TRBD2,many,TGTGCCAGCAGCGCCCCGGGACTAGTTGCCTACGAGCAGTACTTC,CASSAPGLVAYEQYF
TRBV13,TRBJ2-1,13,-,once,TGTGCCAGCAGCTCGCCCCCCTACAATGAGCAGTTCTTC,CASSSPPYNEQFF
TRBV6-5,TRBJ2-3,13,-,many,TGTGCCAGCAGTTACTTTAGCTCAGATACGCAGTATTTT,CASSYFSSDTQYF
TRBV27,TRBJ1-6,16,-,many,TGTGCCAGCAGTTTGGAATCCGGCTCCTATAATTCACCCCTCCACTTT,CASSLESGSYNSPLHF
TRBV19,TRBJ1-2,12,TRBD1,many,TGTGCCAGTAGTCAGACAGGGGAAGGCTACACCTTC,CASSQTGEGYTF
TRBV20-1,TRBJ2-1,12,-,many,TGCAGTGCGGAGGGGGCTGGGAATGAGCAGTTCTTC,CSAEGAGNEQFF
TRBV19,TRBJ1-4,13,TRBD1,many,TGTGCCAGTACTTTAACAGGGGTCGAAAAACTGTTTTTT,CASTLTGVEKLFF
TRBV7-9,TRBJ2-1,17,TRBD2,many,TGTGCCAGCAGAACTAGTGGGGGCCTAGCGGGAGTCCATGAGCAGTTCTTC,CASRTSGGLAGVHEQFF
TRBV27,TRBJ1-6,12,-,many,TGTGCCAGCAGATTCTCGAATTCACCCCTCCACTTT,CASRFSNSPLHF
TRBV6-5,TRBJ2-2,13,-,many,TGTGCCAGCAGTTACTCCAGGGCCGGGGAGCTGTTTTTT,CASSYSRAGELFF
TRBV6-1,TRBJ1-1,14,TRBD1,-,TGTGCCAGCAGTTTACAGGGGGTGAACACTGAAGCTTTCTTT,CASSLQGVNTEAFF
TRBV5-4,TRBJ2-7,15,-,-,TGTGCCAGCAGCTTCAGGGCCTCGAGCTCCTACGAGCAGTACTTC,CASSFRASSSYEQYF
TRBV6-2/TRBV6-3,TRBJ2-7,14,-,many,TGTGCCAGCAGTTACGGTGGGGCCACGCGAGAGCAGTACTTC,CASSYGGATREQYF
TRBV7-7,TRBJ2-3,15,TRBD1,few,TGTGCCAGCAGCTGGACAGGTTCCCCCACAGATACGCAGTATTTT,CASSWTGSPTDTQYF
TRBV13,TRBJ1-6,14,-,many,TGTGCCAGCAGCTCCGGGGTACTGAATTCACCCCTCCACTTT,CASSSGVLNSPLHF
TRBV5-6,TRBJ2-3,15,TRBD2,-,TGTGCCAGCAGCTGGGAGGGGACCCTCACAGATACGCAGTATTTT,CASSWEGTLTDTQYF